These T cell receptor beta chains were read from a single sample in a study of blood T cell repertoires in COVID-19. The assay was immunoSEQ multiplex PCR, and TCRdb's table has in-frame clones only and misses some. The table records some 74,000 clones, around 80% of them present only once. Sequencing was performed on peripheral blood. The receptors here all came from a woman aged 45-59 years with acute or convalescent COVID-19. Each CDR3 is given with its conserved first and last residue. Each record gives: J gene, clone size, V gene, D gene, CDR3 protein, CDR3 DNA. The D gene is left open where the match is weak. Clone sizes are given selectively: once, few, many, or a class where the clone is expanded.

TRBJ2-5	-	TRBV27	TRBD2	CATGLAGGKETQYF	TGTGCCACCGGACTAGCGGGGGGGAAAGAGACCCAGTACTTC
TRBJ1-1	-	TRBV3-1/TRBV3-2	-	CASSHRGNTEAFF	TGTGCCAGCAGCCACAGGGGGAACACTGAAGCTTTCTTT
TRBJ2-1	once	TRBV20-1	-	CSASIPFGSNEQFF	TGCAGTGCTAGTATCCCCTTCGGGAGCAATGAGCAGTTCTTC
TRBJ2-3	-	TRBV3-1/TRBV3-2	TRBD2	CASSQTSGNTQYF	TGTGCCAGCAGCCAGACTAGCGGTAATACGCAGTATTTT
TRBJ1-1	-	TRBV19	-	CASGAGPNTEAFF	TGTGCCAGTGGGGCAGGGCCAAACACTGAAGCTTTCTTT
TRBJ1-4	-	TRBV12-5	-	CASGLGQGSEKLFF	TGTGCTAGTGGTTTGGGTCAGGGTAGTGAAAAACTGTTTTTT
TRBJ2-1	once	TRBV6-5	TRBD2	CASSYSSGGHNEQFF	TGTGCCAGCAGTTACTCGAGCGGGGGCCACAATGAGCAGTTCTTC
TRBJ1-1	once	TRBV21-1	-	CASRENENTEAFF	TGTGCCAGCAGGGAGAATGAGAACACTGAAGCTTTCTTT
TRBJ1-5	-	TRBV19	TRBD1	CASSIGSGTGENQPQHF	TGTGCCAGTAGTATAGGGTCCGGGACAGGGGAGAATCAGCCCCAGCATTTT
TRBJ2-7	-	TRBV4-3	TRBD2	CASSQGGGPYTEQYF	TGCGCCAGCAGCCAAGGGGGAGGGCCGTACACCGAGCAGTACTTC
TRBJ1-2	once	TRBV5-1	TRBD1	CASSAGQAKYGYTF	TGCGCCAGCAGCGCAGGACAGGCGAAATATGGCTACACCTTC
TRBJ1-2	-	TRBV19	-	CASAGRTDNYGYTF	TGTGCCAGTGCTGGCAGGACAGATAACTATGGCTACACCTTC
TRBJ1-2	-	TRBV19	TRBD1	CASNIRTGLGYGYTF	TGTGCCAGTAATATCCGGACAGGGTTGGGATATGGCTACACCTTC
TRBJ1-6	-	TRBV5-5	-	CASSSELNSPLHF	TGTGCCAGCAGCTCCGAGCTGAATTCACCCCTCCACTTT
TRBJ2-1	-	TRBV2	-	CASSRTTRNEQFF	TGTGCCAGCAGTCGTACGACTAGAAATGAGCAGTTCTTC
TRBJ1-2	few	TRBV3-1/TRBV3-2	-	CASSREANYGYTF	TGTGCCAGCAGCCGGGAGGCTAACTATGGCTACACCTTC
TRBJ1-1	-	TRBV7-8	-	CASSPSFGTEAFF	TGTGCCAGCAGCCCCAGTTTCGGGACTGAAGCTTTCTTT
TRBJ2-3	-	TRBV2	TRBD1	CASSEQGAATQYF	TGTGCCAGCAGTGAACAGGGGGCAGCTACGCAGTATTTT
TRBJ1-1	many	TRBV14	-	CASSWGMNTEAFF	TGTGCCAGCAGTTGGGGCATGAACACTGAAGCTTTCTTT
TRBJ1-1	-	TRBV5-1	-	CASSPVVEGAEAFF	TGCGCCAGCAGCCCCGTCGTGGAAGGGGCTGAAGCTTTCTTT
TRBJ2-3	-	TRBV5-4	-	CASSSKRSGFGTDTQYF	TGTGCCAGCAGCTCAAAAAGGAGCGGGTTCGGCACAGATACGCAGTATTTT
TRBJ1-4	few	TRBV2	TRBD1	CASTHLNPGQGLMGEKLFF	TGTGCCAGCACACATTTAAATCCGGGACAGGGGCTAATGGGAGAAAAACTGTTTTTT
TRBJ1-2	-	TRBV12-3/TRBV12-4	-	CASSLSRYYGYTF	TGTGCCAGCAGTTTAAGTAGATACTATGGCTACACCTTC
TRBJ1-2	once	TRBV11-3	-	CASSFDRLNYGYTF	TGTGCCAGCAGCTTCGACAGACTTAACTATGGCTACACCTTC
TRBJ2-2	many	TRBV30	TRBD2	CAWTGLAGAVGELFF	TGTGCCTGGACGGGGCTAGCGGGAGCGGTCGGGGAGCTGTTTTTT
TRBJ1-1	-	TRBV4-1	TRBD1	CASSQGLQGALDIATGQGAFF	TGCGCCAGCAGCCAAGGGTTACAGGGGGCCCTGGACATAGCAACTGGACAAGGAGCTTTCTTT
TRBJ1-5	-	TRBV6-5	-	CASSYPGGPQHF	TGTGCCAGCAGTTACCCCGGGGGGCCCCAGCATTTT
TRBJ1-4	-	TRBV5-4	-	CASRREMGDEKLFF	TGTGCCAGCAGACGGGAGATGGGTGATGAAAAACTGTTTTTT
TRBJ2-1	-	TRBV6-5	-	CASSSEKGGVHNEQFF	TGTGCCAGCAGTTCCGAGAAAGGCGGAGTCCACAATGAGCAGTTCTTC
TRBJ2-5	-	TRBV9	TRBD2	CASSVFGGQETQYF	TGTGCCAGCAGCGTATTCGGGGGGCAAGAGACCCAGTACTTC
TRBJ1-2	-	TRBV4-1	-	CASRPGLTNYGYTF	TGCGCCAGCAGACCAGGGCTCACAAACTATGGCTACACCTTC
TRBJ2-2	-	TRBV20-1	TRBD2	CSASVASGGTGELFF	TGCAGTGCTAGTGTGGCTAGCGGGGGCACCGGGGAGCTGTTTTTT
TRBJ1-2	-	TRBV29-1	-	CSVEPGGDHNYGYTF	TGCAGCGTTGAGCCCGGGGGGGACCATAACTATGGCTACACCTTC
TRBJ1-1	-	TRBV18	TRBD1	CASSRGQGVEMAFF	TGTGCCAGCTCACGGGGACAGGGAGTAGAAATGGCTTTCTTT
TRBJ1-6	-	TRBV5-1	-	CASSSGASRTPLHF	TGCGCCAGCAGCTCTGGGGCGAGCAGAACGCCCCTCCACTTT